This record covers a single T cell receptor beta chain. Authors' processing steps: Cell counts per sample came from amplifying reference gene primers. The repertoire was sequenced with immunoSEQ multiplex PCR; TCRdb's copy has only in-frame clones and lacks some. The V and J calls and clone size come from that table; D and trimming were worked out from the DNA. The sample holds roughly 330,000 clones, 85% to 90% seen once. This sample was taken from a study of blood T cell repertoires in COVID-19. As for the study in general: The origin of the acute and convalescent COVID-19 samples was the United States, Italy and Spain.

Each recovered donor of Cohort 3 presented with two negative PCRs, clearance, or symptom resolution. Trimming pared 6 bases from V and 7 bases from J, leaving 9 bases between. CDR1 and CDR2 from the germline V gene are MDHEN and SYDVKM. The CDR3 is 12 residues long. Sequenced input: PBMCs or T cells enriched from blood (not recorded which). This chain uses TRBV28 with TRBJ2-2; possibly TRBD2 for D (5 bases). The receptor comes from a woman aged 18-29 years who had recovered from COVID-19. CDR3 residues: CASRRGRGELFF. The CDR3 DNA reads as TGTGCCAGCAGGCGCGGGCGCGGGGAGCTGTTTTTT.